The next 18 T cell receptor beta chains were all read from a single sample in a study of read filtering for tumor transcriptome and immune sequencing. From 300 to 400 ng of RNA, a library with molecular barcoded alpha/delta and beta/gamma adaptors was made. TCRdb reprocessed the reads via MiXCR and lists one record per CDR3 protein. Here the sample spans about 90,000 distinct CDR3 sequences, 10% to 15% being singletons. Sequenced input: a population of CD138-negative cells sorted from bone marrow. The source is a donor aged 40 or over with multiple myeloma.

This clonotype showed up just a few times. The V call is TRBV5-1, the J call TRBJ1-1; 8 nucleotides agree with TRBD1. Germline V gene sequence: CDR1 SGHRS, CDR2 YFSETQ. The CDR3 consists of 15 residues. V shed 6 bases, J shed 5 bases, and the junction held 12 bases outside the gene matches. The CDR3 protein is CASTVDGQGNTEAFF. Written as DNA, the CDR3 is TGCGCCAGCACCGTTGACGGACAGGGTAATACTGAAGCTTTCTTT.

This clonotype has a count of ten or more. This sequence joins TRBV20-1 and TRBJ2-7; D not certain. Looked up from germline, CDR1 is DFQATT and CDR2 is SNEGSKA (reference sequence). Trimming pared 0 bases from V and 2 bases from J, leaving 17 bases between. The CDR3 extends over 16 amino acids. The CDR3 loop is CSARDWKRGQAYEQYF. CDR3 in DNA: TGCAGTGCTAGAGATTGGAAGCGAGGCCAGGCCTACGAGCAGTACTTC.

The chain carries TRBV3-1 and TRBJ1-1, with 9 bases aligning to TRBD1. The CDR3 totals 14 residues. CDR1 is LGHDT and CDR2 is YNNKEL in the germline V gene (reference sequence). V dropped 1 base and J dropped 10; count of bases not matched to a gene: 7. This CDR3 reads CASSQADRGEAAFF. In nucleotides, the CDR3 is TGTGCCAGCAGCCAAGCGGACAGGGGAGAGGCAGCTTTCTTT.

This clonotype was seen at least ten times. This rearrangement joins TRBV29-1 to TRBJ1-4, with D maybe TRBD1 (6 bases). Trimming pared 4 bases from V and 6 bases from J, leaving 12 bases between. Germline V gene data show CDR1 as SQVTM and CDR2 as ANQGSEA. The CDR3 totals 13 residues. CDR3 in DNA: TGCAGCGTTGGAGGGACACAGTATGAAAAACTGTTTTTT. This encodes CSVGGTQYEKLFF.

Many counts were recorded for this clonotype. The CDR3 sequence: CASSLVPREGAAGELFF. CDR3 DNA sequence: TGCGCCAGCAGCTTGGTCCCCCGTGAGGGGGCGGCCGGGGAGCTGTTTTTT. V is TRBV5-1 and J is TRBJ2-2, with 7 bases matching TRBD1. The trim removed 0 bases at V and 6 bases at J, leaving 11 bases unmatched. CDR3 length equals 17 residues. Looked up from germline, CDR1 is SGHRS and CDR2 is YFSETQ.

This clonotype showed up many times. The V call is TRBV11-2, the J call TRBJ2-2, with TRBD1 matching 7 bases. This CDR3 is built from 15 residues. Losses at the gene ends were 6 bases for V and 8 bases for J; bases not matched to a gene: 12. The germline CDR1 and CDR2 sequences are SGHAT and FQNNGV. The CDR3 reads CASSRDSRDSGELFF. The CDR3 nucleotides are TGTGCCAGCAGTCGGGACAGCCGCGATAGTGGGGAGCTGTTTTTT.

This clonotype was observed many times. This chain links TRBV27 with TRBJ1-2; a weak D match, TRBD1 (6 bases). V was pared by 11 bases and J by 2 bases, with 21 bases between. The CDR3 contains 15 residues. Germline assignment: CDR1 MNHEY and CDR2 SMNVEV (reference sequence). CDR3 DNA: TGTGCCGTTTATGGGTTGACAGGAGGGAACTATGGCTACACCTTC. It is translated as CAVYGLTGGNYGYTF.

This clonotype was seen at least ten times. This rearrangement joins TRBV5-4 to TRBJ2-7; 7 positions match TRBD2. The CDR3 loop spans 14 amino acids. In germline, CDR1 is SGHNT, CDR2 YYREEE (reference sequence). V was pared by 4 bases and J by 2 bases, with 6 bases of the junction left unmatched. CDR3 coding DNA: TGTGCCAGCAGCCCTGGGGGGGTCACCTACGAGCAGTACTTC. Translation: CASSPGGVTYEQYF. Full variable domain (missing parts from reference TRBV5-4 and TRBJ2-7): ETGVTQSPTHLIKTRGQQVTLRCSSQSGHNTVSWYQQALGQGPQFIFQYYREEENGRGNFPPRFSGLQFPNYSSELNVNALELDDSALYLCASSPGGVTYEQYFGPGTRLTVT.

This clonotype was observed a few times. The rearrangement links TRBV7-9 to TRBJ2-7; 9 nucleotides line up with TRBD1. The V gene's germline CDR1 is SEHNR and CDR2 FQNEAQ (reference sequence). The CDR3 spans 13 residues. The J segment lost 9 bases and the V segment lost 5 bases, leaving 8 bases of the junction unmatched. CDR3 sequence reads: CASSSQDRGGQYF. The CDR3 DNA reads TGTGCCAGCAGCAGTCAGGACAGGGGAGGGCAGTACTTC.

This clonotype was counted between two and nine times. A much larger clone lies a single base off, so this may be a read error. The chain recombines TRBV12-3 or TRBV12-4 with TRBJ2-1; D possibly corresponds to TRBD2 (5 bases). The V and J ends lost 3 bases and 12 bases respectively, with 12 bases between them. This CDR3 spans 12 amino acids. The CDR3 loop reads CASSFLGSGQFF. CDR3 sequence (DNA): TGTGCCAGCAGTTTTCTGGGCAGCGGGCAGTTCTTC.

This clonotype was seen ten or more times. The chain has TRBV12-3 or TRBV12-4 and TRBJ1-1; the D is unclear. The V and J ends lost 3 bases and 3 bases respectively, with 11 bases between them. The CDR3 has 14 residues. CDR3 residues: CASSFRVLDTEAFF. The CDR3 nucleotides read TGTGCCAGCAGTTTTAGGGTACTTGACACTGAAGCTTTCTTT.

About this clonotype: A much larger clone is a single base away; this may be a read error. The rearrangement uses TRBV5-1 and TRBJ2-1, with 8 nucleotides matching TRBD2. This CDR3 is built from 15 residues. After removal of 1 base from V and 12 bases from J, the junction contained 12 bases not matched to a gene. In germline, CDR1 is SGHRS, CDR2 YFSETQ. The chain's CDR3 is CASSLFRGAGDGQFF. The CDR3 nucleotides are TGCGCCAGCAGCTTGTTTAGGGGAGCGGGAGATGGGCAGTTCTTC. The variable domain in full, completed from reference TRBV5-1 and TRBJ2-1, reads KAGVTQTPRYLIKTRGQQVTLSCSPISGHRSVSWYQQTPGQGLQFLFEYFSETQRNKGNFPGRFSGRQFSNSRSEMNVSTLELGDSALYLCASSLFRGAGDGQFFGPGTRLTVL.

This clonotype was detected many times. This sequence joins TRBV27 and TRBJ1-1; 7 bases are shared with TRBD1. The germline V gene encodes CDR1 MNHEY and CDR2 SMNVEV (reference sequence). The CDR3 runs 13 residues. Trimming cost V 4 bases and J 13 bases; bases outside gene matches: 12. The CDR3 DNA sequence: TGTGCCAGCAGTTCTTACCCGGGACAGAGGGGTTTCTTT. Residues: CASSSYPGQRGFF.

The chain uses TRBV2 and TRBJ1-2; D remains unclear. The CDR3 runs to 13 residues. CDR1 SNHLY and CDR2 FYNNEI come from the germline V gene. V was clipped by 2 bases and J by 6 bases, with 10 bases between them. CDR3 loop: CASSEHGSDGYTF. The CDR3 nucleotides read TGTGCCAGCAGTGAACACGGTAGTGATGGCTACACCTTC.

This clonotype was found many times. The gene calls are TRBV28 and TRBJ1-1, with D perhaps matching TRBD1 (6 bases). Germline-derived CDR1 and CDR2 are MDHEN and SYDVKM. The CDR3 length is 11 residues. Trimming left V 10 bases short and J 4 bases short, with 10 bases between. Written as DNA, the CDR3 is TGTGCCACCAGGGGACCCACTGAAGCTTTCTTT. Translation: CATRGPTEAFF.

This clonotype was seen repeatedly, ten times or more. The chain carries TRBV2 and TRBJ1-5; D is possibly TRBD1 (5 bases). The V end was cut by 4 bases, the J end by 0 bases, with 7 bases between. Per germline, CDR1 SNHLY and CDR2 FYNNEI. This CDR3 region has 14 residues. CDR3 DNA sequence: TGTGCCAGCAGTGGGACATTTAGCAATCAGCCCCAGCATTTT. Amino acids: CASSGTFSNQPQHF.

Comment on this clonotype: A read error may be the cause here, since a much bigger clone is one base away. This rearrangement joins TRBV2 to TRBJ2-5; weak D call: TRBD2 (5 bases). V lost 6 bases and J lost 9, with 23 bases in between. CDR1 is SNHLY, CDR2 FYNNEI, per germline. The CDR3 sequence is 15 residues long. The CDR3 sequence: CASRPSVAEKEAQYF. In DNA form, the CDR3 reads TGTGCCAGCAGGCCCTCGGTGGCTGAGAAGGAGGCCCAGTACTTC. Supplemented by reference TRBV2 and TRBJ2-5, the full variable domain reads EPEVTQTPSHQVTQMGQEVILRCVPISNHLYFYWYRQILGQKVEFLVSFYNNEISEKSEIFDDQFSVERPDGSNFTLKIRSTKLEDSAMYFCASRPSVAEKEAQYFGPGTRLLVL.

A remark on this clonotype: This sequence is one base from a far larger clone and is likely a read error. The J gene is TRBJ2-7, the V gene TRBV6-2 or TRBV6-3, with TRBD1 matching 9 bases. Germline V gives CDR1 MNHEY, CDR2 SVGEGT. The CDR3 runs to 14 residues. V trimming: 5 bases; J trimming: 7 bases; junction bases outside the gene matches: 9. The CDR3 DNA reads as TGTGCCAGCAGTCCCGGGACAGGGCTCGATGAGCAGTACTTC. This encodes CASSPGTGLDEQYF.